This is a list of T cell receptor beta chains from one sample in a study of blood T cell repertoires in COVID-19. Sequencing used immunoSEQ multiplex PCR; TCRdb keeps in-frame clones, though not all of them. The table has under 350,000 clones, around four fifths seen once; the top ten hold 4.6%. Sequencing used peripheral blood. These receptors came from a man between 60 and 75 years old who had recovered from COVID-19. CDR3s include the opening cysteine and the closing phenylalanine or tryptophan. The D gene is left open where the match is weak. Clone size, where shown, is once, few, many, or a class for clones that have expanded.

TRBV6-7,TRBD2,NA,TRBJ2-7,TGTGCCAGCAGTTACACCGGGACTAGCGGGAGCGGAGTTGGCGAGCAGTACTTC,CASSYTGTSGSGVGEQYF
TRBV4-1,TRBD1,NA,TRBJ2-1,TGCGCCAGCAGCCGGGACATCGGGACAGGGGTTTACAATGAGCAGTTCTTC,CASSRDIGTGVYNEQFF
TRBV2,NA,once,TRBJ2-5,TGTGCCAGCAGTGCGACTATAGGTGCCCAAGAGACCCAGTACTTC,CASSATIGAQETQYF
TRBV6-4,TRBD1,NA,TRBJ1-6,TGTGCCAGCGGAGTCGGGACAGAGAATTCACCCCTCCACTTT,CASGVGTENSPLHF
TRBV7-2,TRBD2,NA,TRBJ2-7,TGTGCCAGCAGCTTAGGCACTAGCGGTTCCTACGAGCAGTACTTC,CASSLGTSGSYEQYF
TRBV9,TRBD1,NA,TRBJ2-7,TGTGCCAGCAGGACAGGGGGGTACGAGCAGTACTTC,CASRTGGYEQYF
TRBV30,NA,NA,TRBJ1-5,TGTGCCTGGAGTTTAGGGGAAAACAATCAGCCCCAGCATTTT,CAWSLGENNQPQHF
TRBV13,NA,NA,TRBJ2-3,TGTGCCAGCAGCCCGACTGTGGATACGCAGTATTTT,CASSPTVDTQYF
TRBV4-2,TRBD2,once,TRBJ2-5,TGTGCCAGCAGCCAAGCGGCTAGCGGGGGGGGTGAGACCCAGTACTTC,CASSQAASGGGETQYF
TRBV7-9,NA,NA,TRBJ2-1,TGTGCCAGCAGCTTTACAAACAATGAGCAGTTCTTC,CASSFTNNEQFF
TRBV6-5,NA,few,TRBJ1-2,TGTGCCAGCAGAATGGCCCGAGACAGCGTCTATGGCTACACCTTC,CASRMARDSVYGYTF
TRBV12-3/TRBV12-4,NA,once,TRBJ2-1,TGTGCCAGCAGTTTGACTAGATGGAATGAGCAGTTCTTC,CASSLTRWNEQFF
TRBV27,TRBD1,once,TRBJ2-5,TGTGCCAGCAGTTTATCCGAAACCGGGACAGGGAGAGGGGAGACCCAGTACTTC,CASSLSETGTGRGETQYF
TRBV5-4,NA,NA,TRBJ2-5,TGTGCCAGCAGCGGACGGGACTTAAAAGCGACCCAGTACTTC,CASSGRDLKATQYF
TRBV5-5,NA,NA,TRBJ1-2,TGTGCCAGCAGCACCGAGACCGCAGGGAACTATGGCTACACCTTC,CASSTETAGNYGYTF
TRBV15,TRBD2,NA,TRBJ2-3,TGTGCCACCAGGGCGGGAGAGGTCACAGATACGCAGTATTTT,CATRAGEVTDTQYF
TRBV7-8,TRBD1,NA,TRBJ1-2,TGTGCCAGCAGCTTAAGGGACAGGGGGATTGGTGGCTACACCTTC,CASSLRDRGIGGYTF
TRBV30,NA,NA,TRBJ2-5,TGTGCCTGGAGTAGTCCCGACGCTTACCTCGGGGAGACCCAGTACTTC,CAWSSPDAYLGETQYF
TRBV28,NA,NA,TRBJ1-6,TGTGCCAGCAGTCGGACCGGGACAAGGAATTCACCCCTCCACTTT,CASSRTGTRNSPLHF
TRBV2,NA,NA,TRBJ2-1,TGTGCCAGCACCGAAGGTGATAGCTTTCCGTTCGACGAGCAGTTCTTC,CASTEGDSFPFDEQFF
TRBV12-3/TRBV12-4,NA,NA,TRBJ2-7,TGTGCCAGCAGTCGTGGACTGGCCTACGAGCAGTACTTC,CASSRGLAYEQYF
TRBV5-5,NA,NA,TRBJ2-1,TGTGCCAGCAGCTTGGGCAGGGTGGACTACAATGAGCAGTTCTTC,CASSLGRVDYNEQFF
TRBV3-1/TRBV3-2,NA,once,TRBJ1-3,TGTGCCAGCAGCCAAGAACGGGGGGCGCTAGGAAACACCATATATTTT,CASSQERGALGNTIYF
TRBV28,TRBD1,NA,TRBJ2-5,TGTGCCAGCAAGGTTCCGACAGGGGTAGAGACCCAGTACTTC,CASKVPTGVETQYF
TRBV10-1,NA,NA,TRBJ2-5,TGCGCCAGCATAGGAGCCCCGCACCAAGAGACCCAGTACTTC,CASIGAPHQETQYF
TRBV3-1/TRBV3-2,NA,NA,TRBJ2-5,TGTGCCAGCAGCCAACGGGAGACCCAGTACTTC,CASSQRETQYF
TRBV6-1,TRBD1,NA,TRBJ1-2,TGTGCCAGCAGTGAAAGGGGGCCGGGACAGGGCTTC,CASSERGPGQGF
TRBV2,TRBD2,NA,TRBJ2-2,TGTGCCAGCAGAGCGACTAGCGGGGTACCCGGGGAGCTGTTTTTT,CASRATSGVPGELFF
TRBV24-1,TRBD2,few,TRBJ2-1,TGTGCCACCAGTGGGGAGGGTACGGGGGTTTCGTTCCGTGAGCAGTTCTTC,CATSGEGTGVSFREQFF
TRBV5-4,NA,NA,TRBJ2-5,TGTGCCAGCAGCTTGAAAAAAGTGCACAACCAAGAGACCCAGTACTTC,CASSLKKVHNQETQYF
TRBV30,TRBD1,NA,TRBJ1-6,TGTGCCTGGAGACAGACAGGGGTAGAAAATTCACCCCTCCACTTT,CAWRQTGVENSPLHF
TRBV28,NA,once,TRBJ2-7,TGTGCCAGCACCCGGCAAACAGGAAGGCAGTACGAGCAGTACTTC,CASTRQTGRQYEQYF
TRBV7-8,TRBD1,NA,TRBJ1-1,TGTGCCAGCAGCCAACGGGACAGAGTGAACACTGAAGCTTTCTTT,CASSQRDRVNTEAFF
TRBV9,NA,medium-sized,TRBJ2-2,TGTGCCAGCAGCTATTCTAGCAGCACCGGGGAGCTGTTTTTT,CASSYSSSTGELFF
TRBV30,NA,NA,TRBJ2-2,TGTGCCTGGAGTCCCCCATGGGCGGGGATAGACACCGGGGAGCTGTTTTTT,CAWSPPWAGIDTGELFF
TRBV7-8,TRBD1,NA,TRBJ1-6,TGTGCCAGCAGCCAAGGACAGGGTCATTCACCCCTCCACTTT,CASSQGQGHSPLHF
TRBV5-1,NA,few,TRBJ1-3,TGCGCCAGCAGCTTGGAATTCGCAGGGGTTAGTTCTGGAAACACCATATATTTT,CASSLEFAGVSSGNTIYF
TRBV24-1,NA,once,TRBJ1-2,TGTGCCACCAGTGCAGGGTTAAACTATGGCTACACCTTC,CATSAGLNYGYTF
TRBV5-1,TRBD2,NA,TRBJ2-1,TGCGCCAGCAGCTTGGAGGCTAGCGGGAAGTACAATGAGCAGTTCTTC,CASSLEASGKYNEQFF
TRBV29-1,TRBD1,NA,TRBJ1-2,TGCAGCGTTGGGCAGGGGGGCGGCTACACCTTC,CSVGQGGGYTF
TRBV2,NA,NA,TRBJ2-3,TGTGCCAGCAGTGAGTTGGTAGCCGCAGATACGCAGTATTTT,CASSELVAADTQYF
TRBV2,TRBD1,few,TRBJ1-5,TGTGCCAGCAGTAGGACAGGGGGCTGGAATCAGCCCCAGCATTTT,CASSRTGGWNQPQHF
TRBV10-3,TRBD1,NA,TRBJ2-5,TGTGCCATCGGACAGGGGCAAGAGACCCAGTACTTC,CAIGQGQETQYF
TRBV11-2,NA,NA,TRBJ1-1,TGTGCCAGCAGCTTGATGGGCAACACTGAAGCTTTCTTT,CASSLMGNTEAFF
TRBV15,TRBD2,NA,TRBJ2-1,TGTGCCACCGGCATGCGCGGGAGCTACAATGAGCAGTTCTTC,CATGMRGSYNEQFF
TRBV7-8,NA,NA,TRBJ2-5,TGTGCCAGCAGCCGAGTGTTTTCTGACTTCGAGACCCAGTACTTC,CASSRVFSDFETQYF
TRBV14,TRBD2,few,TRBJ2-1,TGTGCCAGCAGCCAAGAGGGTCGCACTAGCGGCACCTACAATGAGCAGTTCTTC,CASSQEGRTSGTYNEQFF
TRBV5-1,TRBD2,NA,TRBJ2-7,TGCGCCAGCAGCTTCGAGCGGGGGGGCGGTGGCGAGCAGTACTTC,CASSFERGGGGEQYF
TRBV9,NA,NA,TRBJ1-4,TGTGCCAGCAGCGCAACACCGGGAGGAAGAACAACTAATGAAAAACTGTTTTTT,CASSATPGGRTTNEKLFF
TRBV20-1,NA,NA,TRBJ1-1,TGCAGTGCTAGTAGAGGGAACACTGAAGCTTTCTTT,CSASRGNTEAFF
TRBV19,TRBD1,NA,TRBJ2-5,TGTGCCAGTAGTCCTCGGACAGGGGTGGTTGAGACCCAGTACTTC,CASSPRTGVVETQYF
TRBV6-5,TRBD1,once,TRBJ1-6,TGTGCCAGCAGTTCCCCGGGGGACAGGGTAAATTCACCCCTCCACTTT,CASSSPGDRVNSPLHF
TRBV7-9,TRBD1,once,TRBJ1-6,TGTGCCAGCAGCAACTCGGACAGGGAATTTCCACCCCTCCACTTT,CASSNSDREFPPLHF
TRBV11-2,TRBD1,NA,TRBJ1-1,TGTGCCAGCAGCCGACAGGGGGAAATGAGGGACACTGAAGCTTTCTTT,CASSRQGEMRDTEAFF
TRBV7-8,NA,NA,TRBJ1-5,TGTGCCAGCAGCTTAGTACAGGGAAGTAATCAGCCCCAGCATTTT,CASSLVQGSNQPQHF
TRBV6-6,TRBD1,NA,TRBJ1-4,TGTGCCAGCAGCACAGGGGCAACTAATGAAAAACTGTTTTTT,CASSTGATNEKLFF
TRBV5-1,NA,NA,TRBJ2-5,TGCGCCAGCAACAATCCGGGCTCCGAGGGGACCCAGTACTTC,CASNNPGSEGTQYF
TRBV4-1,TRBD2,NA,TRBJ2-1,TGCGCCAGCAGCCAAGACGCTAGCGGAGAATACAATGAGCAGTTCTTC,CASSQDASGEYNEQFF
TRBV27,NA,NA,TRBJ2-3,TGTGCCAGCAGTTTGGGGGCAGCGAGGAGGCGGACTAGGTTCACAGATACGCAGTATTTT,CASSLGAARRRTRFTDTQYF